These 8 T cell receptor beta chains came from one sample sequenced in a study of blood T cells in healthy people across ages. A second PCR of 7 to 11 cycles used a sample-barcoded 5' primer and a J-beta primer mix. TCRdb reanalysed the 5' RACE reads using MiXCR and keeps one entry per CDR3 protein. The table lists around 800,000 distinct CDR3 sequences, about 59% of them singletons. Sequenced material: blood. Receptors were obtained from a man between 25 and 39 years old in good health.

V is TRBV24-1 and J is TRBJ2-3; 9 bases agree with TRBD2. CDR1 is KGHDR and CDR2 is SFDVKD in the germline V gene. The CDR3 length is 13 residues. Trimming removed 5 bases from V and 9 bases from J; junction bases left unmatched: 5. The CDR3 loop reads CATSGLAGRTQYF. The DNA of the CDR3 is TGTGCCACCAGTGGCCTAGCGGGGCGGACGCAGTATTTT.

The chain employs TRBV7-9 and TRBJ2-5; perhaps TRBD1 as D (8 bases). The better agreement between TRBJ2-7 and the DNA end casts doubt on the J call. This CDR3 has 12 residues. Per the germline V gene, CDR1 is SEHNR and CDR2 is FQNEAQ (reference sequence). The CDR3 region has the DNA TGTGCAGTTGACAGGGGAGGGGACGAGCAGTACTTC. The encoded protein is CAVDRGGDEQYF.

This clonotype occurred a few times. The chain employs TRBV7-8 and TRBJ1-2; TRBD1 matches at 7 bases. The CDR3 consists of 16 residues. V was pared by 1 base and J by 4 bases, with 9 bases of the junction left unmatched. Germline V gene data show CDR1 as SGHVS and CDR2 as FQNEAQ. In DNA form, the CDR3 reads TGTGCCAGCAGCTTAGTGTGGGGAGGGGGCGGCTATGGCTACACCTTC. Translation: CASSLVWGGGGYGYTF.

This chain connects TRBV6-5 to TRBJ2-7; a possible D gene is TRBD1 (6 bases). From germline, CDR1 is MNHEY and CDR2 SVGAGI. V lost 5 bases and J lost 6, with 23 bases in between. The length of the CDR3 is 16 residues. In nucleotides, the CDR3 is TGTGCCAGCAGTCTTACCGGGACACCAGATAGGGCCGAGCAGTACTTC. Translated: CASSLTGTPDRAEQYF.

This clonotype has a single count. The V gene is TRBV29-1, the J gene TRBJ1-2, with TRBD1 matching 7 bases. The germline V gene encodes CDR1 SQVTM and CDR2 ANQGSEA. V trimming: 8 bases; J trimming: 6 bases; junction bases outside the gene matches: 6. CDR3 length equals 11 residues. CDR3 in amino acids: CSPGDSNGYTF. The CDR3 nucleotides read TGCAGCCCGGGGGACAGTAATGGCTACACCTTC.

V and J are TRBV12-3 or TRBV12-4 and TRBJ2-2; 7 bases fit TRBD2. V gave up 6 bases and J gave up 4 bases; unmatched junction bases: 8. The CDR3 runs to 15 residues. CDR3 DNA sequence: TGTGCCAGCAGACTGGGACTAACCCCCACCGGGGAGCTGTTTTTT. This encodes CASRLGLTPTGELFF.

A word on this clonotype: An end of the junction does not agree with germline; a read error may underlie this. The chain has TRBV7-9 and TRBJ1-1; TRBD1 might be the D (5 bases). From germline, CDR1 is SEHNR and CDR2 FQNEAQ (reference sequence). The CDR3 is 14 amino acids. The CDR3 sequence: CAGSPAEQRTEAFF. CDR3 sequence (DNA): TGTGCCGGCAGCCCAGCCGAACAGAGGACAGAAGCTTTCTTT.

This chain uses TRBV6-5 with TRBJ2-6; D gene ambiguous. The V end was cut by 8 bases, the J end by 2 bases, with 7 bases between. The CDR3 extends over 13 amino acids. Germline V lookup: CDR1 MNHEY, CDR2 SVGAGI. CDR3 in amino acids: CASRSPGANVLTF. The CDR3 DNA is TGTGCCAGCCGTTCTCCTGGGGCCAACGTCCTGACTTTC.